A selection of T cell receptor beta chains follows, all from one sample in a study of blood T cells in healthy people across ages. TCRdb independently ran MiXCR on the 5' RACE reads; one entry per CDR3 protein. The table lists about 1 million distinct CDR3 sequences, around 45% of them singletons. Sequencing was done on a sample of blood. These receptors were obtained from a woman aged 60 to 75 in good health. CDR3s include the opening cysteine and the closing phenylalanine or tryptophan. A D gene is named only where the DNA matches it firmly. Rows give clone size only sometimes, using once, few, many, or a class for an expanded clone.

few	TRBV7-2	TRBJ2-5	-	CASSSHGTQYF	TGTGCCAGCAGCTCCCACGGGACCCAGTACTTC
-	TRBV20-1	TRBJ1-1	-	CSASEGLNTEAFF	TGCAGTGCTAGTGAGGGTCTAAACACTGAAGCTTTCTTT
-	TRBV7-2	TRBJ2-3	TRBD2	CANSRIAGATDTQYF	TGTGCCAACAGCCGAATAGCGGGAGCGACAGATACGCAGTATTTT
-	TRBV20-1	TRBJ1-1	TRBD1	CSAMWGQGATEAFF	TGCAGTGCTATGTGGGGGCAGGGGGCCACTGAAGCTTTCTTT
few	TRBV3-1	TRBJ2-4	-	CASSQGVAKNIQYF	TGTGCCAGCAGTCAAGGGGTTGCCAAAAACATTCAGTACTTC
-	TRBV6-2/TRBV6-3	TRBJ1-2	-	CASSDLGSYGYTF	TGTGCCAGCAGTGATTTGGGCAGCTATGGCTACACCTTC
-	TRBV28	TRBJ2-7	-	CASSGPGRAAYEQYF	TGTGCCAGCAGTGGGCCGGGTAGGGCCGCCTACGAGCAGTACTTC
few	TRBV10-3	TRBJ1-2	-	CAISRGDKGYGYTF	TGTGCCATCAGCAGAGGGGACAAAGGCTATGGCTACACCTTC
few	TRBV5-1	TRBJ1-4	-	CASSLGGLANEKLFF	TGCGCCAGCAGCTTGGGAGGTTTGGCTAATGAAAAACTGTTTTTT
once	TRBV29-1	TRBJ2-3	-	CSADRRGTDTQYF	TGCAGCGCAGACAGGAGGGGGACAGATACGCAGTATTTT
-	TRBV15	TRBJ2-1	-	CATSKQRPGGRSEQFF	TGTGCCACCAGCAAACAGCGACCCGGGGGCCGGAGTGAGCAGTTCTTC
few	TRBV7-2	TRBJ2-1	-	CASSSQGMGSYNEQFF	TGTGCCAGCAGCTCCCAGGGAATGGGCTCCTACAATGAGCAGTTCTTC
-	TRBV20-1	TRBJ2-1	-	CSAVGGGKRYNEQFF	TGCAGTGCCGTAGGGGGTGGGAAAAGATACAATGAGCAGTTCTTC
-	TRBV10-3	TRBJ2-7	-	CATGWENEQYF	TGTGCCACAGGGTGGGAGAACGAGCAGTACTTC
-	TRBV9	TRBJ2-6	TRBD1	CASSSRTGDAGANVLTF	TGTGCCAGCAGCTCCCGGACAGGGGACGCTGGGGCCAACGTCCTGACTTTC
few	TRBV6-5	TRBJ1-5	TRBD1	CASSPHGTGGNQPQHF	TGTGCCAGCAGTCCCCACGGGACAGGGGGCAATCAGCCCCAGCATTTT
-	TRBV10-1	TRBJ1-5	-	CASPGSRDDGVDQPQHF	TGCGCCAGCCCAGGGTCCCGGGACGATGGTGTGGACCAGCCCCAGCATTTT
few	TRBV6-5	TRBJ1-5	-	CASSPDRLSNQPQHF	TGTGCCAGCAGTCCTGACCGTTTAAGCAATCAGCCCCAGCATTTT
-	TRBV28	TRBJ1-1	TRBD1	CASSPGVGDSYYTEAFF	TGTGCCAGCAGTCCCGGCGTTGGGGACAGTTACTACACTGAAGCTTTCTTT
-	TRBV29-1	TRBJ2-7	-	CSVEERHYEQYF	TGCAGTGTTGAAGAACGTCACTACGAGCAGTACTTC
few	TRBV25-1	TRBJ2-7	TRBD1	CASSGSQGEGASYEQYF	TGTGCCAGCAGTGGCTCTCAAGGAGAGGGGGCTTCGTACGAGCAGTACTTC
once	TRBV15	TRBJ1-2	TRBD1	CATSRDSGGASYGYTF	TGTGCCACCAGCAGAGATTCAGGGGGCGCGAGCTATGGCTACACCTTC
few	TRBV27	TRBJ2-7	-	CASSRAAYFYEQYF	TGTGCCAGCAGTCGGGCGGCTTACTTCTACGAGCAGTACTTC
-	TRBV5-5	TRBJ2-1	-	CASSGGDLQSSYNEQFF	TGTGCCAGCAGTGGAGGGGACCTCCAGAGCTCCTACAATGAGCAGTTCTTC
many	TRBV15	TRBJ2-1	TRBD2	CATSRTASGRAGLGNEQFF	TGTGCCACCAGCAGAACCGCTAGCGGGAGGGCCGGTTTGGGAAATGAGCAGTTCTTC
-	TRBV29-1	TRBJ2-3	-	CSVGLNPDTQYF	TGCAGCGTTGGTCTGAACCCAGATACGCAGTATTTT
-	TRBV11-2	TRBJ2-3	-	CASRGGGVVVDTQYF	TGTGCCAGCCGGGGAGGGGGAGTGGTGGTAGATACGCAGTATTTT
once	TRBV25-1	TRBJ1-4	-	CASSEPARGELFF	TGTGCCAGCAGTGAACCGGCCCGGGGAGAACTGTTTTTT
few	TRBV11-2	TRBJ2-3	TRBD2	CASRTGTSGRWSDTQYF	TGTGCCAGCAGAACCGGGACTAGCGGGAGGTGGTCGGATACGCAGTATTTT
few	TRBV2	TRBJ2-4	-	CASSPDPRLNSYF	TGTGCCAGCAGTCCCGACCCTCGCCTCAACTCGTACTTC
-	TRBV6-1	TRBJ2-1	TRBD2	CASSTGTSGRVTNEQFF	TGTGCCAGCAGTACCGGGACTAGCGGGAGGGTCACCAATGAGCAGTTCTTC
-	TRBV24-1	TRBJ2-1	-	CATSDFSGNNEQFF	TGTGCCACCAGTGATTTTAGCGGTAACAATGAGCAGTTCTTC
few	TRBV12-3/TRBV12-4	TRBJ2-1	-	CASSPQLKPYNEQFF	TGTGCCAGCAGCCCCCAACTGAAACCCTACAATGAGCAGTTCTTC
many	TRBV7-3	TRBJ2-1	-	CASSLSLGPYNEQFF	TGTGCCAGCAGCTTATCCCTGGGACCCTACAATGAGCAGTTCTTC
-	TRBV7-8	TRBJ2-1	-	CASSKGSSHNEQFF	TGTGCCAGCAGCAAAGGGAGCTCCCACAATGAGCAGTTCTTC
-	TRBV20-1	TRBJ1-5	-	CSASRGQNSNQPQHF	TGCAGTGCTAGTCGGGGGCAGAATAGCAATCAGCCCCAGCATTTT
-	TRBV2	TRBJ2-1	-	CASSVRGTRNEQFF	TGTGCCAGCAGTGTACGGGGGACCCGGAATGAGCAGTTCTTC
-	TRBV11-2	TRBJ2-6	TRBD2	CASSFGEGGVHSGANVLTF	TGTGCCAGCAGCTTTGGGGAGGGAGGGGTCCACTCTGGGGCCAACGTCCTGACTTTC
-	TRBV9	TRBJ2-7	-	CASSVLPVGEDEQYF	TGTGCCAGCAGCGTCCTCCCCGTTGGGGAGGACGAGCAGTACTTC
few	TRBV2	TRBJ2-7	-	CASSVGSLGEQYF	TGTGCCAGCAGTGTCGGCTCGCTTGGCGAGCAGTACTTC
few	TRBV11-2	TRBJ2-5	-	CASSAGIGPQGQETQYF	TGTGCCAGCAGCGCGGGAATTGGGCCCCAGGGGCAAGAGACCCAGTACTTC